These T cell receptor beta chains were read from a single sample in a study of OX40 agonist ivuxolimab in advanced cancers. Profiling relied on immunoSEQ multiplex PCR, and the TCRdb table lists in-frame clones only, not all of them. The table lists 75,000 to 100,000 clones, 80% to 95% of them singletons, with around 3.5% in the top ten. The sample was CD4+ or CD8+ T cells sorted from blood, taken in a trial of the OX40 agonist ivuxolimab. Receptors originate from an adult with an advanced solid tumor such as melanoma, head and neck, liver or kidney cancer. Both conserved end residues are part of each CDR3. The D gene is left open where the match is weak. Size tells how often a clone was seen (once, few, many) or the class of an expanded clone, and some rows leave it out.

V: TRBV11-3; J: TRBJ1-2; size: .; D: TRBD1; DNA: TGTGCCAGCAGCTTAGAACACAGGGGGCGCACGGGCTACACCTTC; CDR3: CASSLEHRGRTGYTF
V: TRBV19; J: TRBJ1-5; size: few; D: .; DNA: TGTGCCAGTAGGGACTCCGGGCCGAATCAGCCCCAGCATTTT; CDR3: CASRDSGPNQPQHF
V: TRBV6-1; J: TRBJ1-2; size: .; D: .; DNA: TGTGCCAGCAGTGGCCCCACGGGATTGGGCTATGGCTACACCTTC; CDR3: CASSGPTGLGYGYTF
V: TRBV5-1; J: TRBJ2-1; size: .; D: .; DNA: TGCGCCAGCAGCTTGTCCAGGCCTAACAATGAGCAGTTCTTC; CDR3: CASSLSRPNNEQFF
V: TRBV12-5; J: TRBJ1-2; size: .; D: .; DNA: TGTGCTAGTGGTTTAGGTACAGGGTACTATGGCTACACCTTC; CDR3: CASGLGTGYYGYTF
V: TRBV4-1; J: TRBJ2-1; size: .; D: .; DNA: TGCGCCAGCAGCCAAGATGCGAGGGGCGGGACGGAGCAGTTCTTC; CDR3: CASSQDARGGTEQFF
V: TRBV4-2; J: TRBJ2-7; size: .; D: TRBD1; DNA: TGTGCCAGCAGCGCCCGGACAGGCAGCTACGAGCAGTACTTC; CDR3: CASSARTGSYEQYF
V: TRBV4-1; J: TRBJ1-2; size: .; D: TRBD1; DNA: TGCGCCAGCAGCCAAGGGACAGGGGTCGCGATCTATGGCTACACCTTC; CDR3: CASSQGTGVAIYGYTF
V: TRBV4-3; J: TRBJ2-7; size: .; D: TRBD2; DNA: TGCGCCAGCAGCCAACCGCCTTCGGAGACATCCAGGGACTACTACGAGCAGTACTTC; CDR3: CASSQPPSETSRDYYEQYF
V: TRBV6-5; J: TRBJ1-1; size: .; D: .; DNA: TGTGCCAGCACCTTGTCGGGGCGGGGCACTGAAGCTTTCTTT; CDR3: CASTLSGRGTEAFF
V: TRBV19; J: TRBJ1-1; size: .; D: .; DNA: TGTGCCAGTAGTATACGCCTGGGCACTGAAGCTTTCTTT; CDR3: CASSIRLGTEAFF
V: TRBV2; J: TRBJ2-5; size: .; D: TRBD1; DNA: TGTGCCAGTTCTTCGGACAGGCCCCAAGAGACCCAGTACTTC; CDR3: CASSSDRPQETQYF
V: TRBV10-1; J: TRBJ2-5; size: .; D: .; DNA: TGCGCCAGCAGTGAGTCGACTCGGTTCCAAGAGACCCAGTACTTC; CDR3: CASSESTRFQETQYF
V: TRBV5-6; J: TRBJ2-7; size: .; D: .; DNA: TGTGCCAGCAGCTTGAGTGGGCGGGACAGCTACGAGCAGTACTTC; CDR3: CASSLSGRDSYEQYF
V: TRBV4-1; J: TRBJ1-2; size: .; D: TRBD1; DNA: TGCGCCAGCAGCCAATCGGCAGGGGGCGATTACTATGGCTACACCTTC; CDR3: CASSQSAGGDYYGYTF
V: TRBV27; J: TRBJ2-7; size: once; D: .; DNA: TGTGCCAGCAGTTTGACGGGGAGCCTGAGGGAGCAGTACTTC; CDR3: CASSLTGSLREQYF
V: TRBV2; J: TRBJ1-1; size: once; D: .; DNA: TGTGCCACCCTGGGGTTAGGAGCTTTCTTT; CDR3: CATLGLGAFF
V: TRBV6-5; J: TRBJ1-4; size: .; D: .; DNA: TGTGCCAGCAGTTACTCTAGGGCAGCAACTAATGAAAAACTGTTTTTT; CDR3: CASSYSRAATNEKLFF
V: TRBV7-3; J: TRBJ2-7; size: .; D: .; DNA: TGTGCCAGCAGCTTAACGTACGGGAGCTCCTACGAGCAGTACTTC; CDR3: CASSLTYGSSYEQYF
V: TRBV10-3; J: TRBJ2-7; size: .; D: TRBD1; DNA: TGTGCCATCAGTGAGAGTTTGTCGGACAGGGGGAACTACGAGCAGTACTTC; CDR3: CAISESLSDRGNYEQYF
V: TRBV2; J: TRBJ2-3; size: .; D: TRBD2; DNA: TGTGCCAGCAGAGCGGGGAGTAAAGATACGCAGTATTTT; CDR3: CASRAGSKDTQYF
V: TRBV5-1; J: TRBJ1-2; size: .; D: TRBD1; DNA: TGCGCCAGCAGCGTGACAGGGGGCGACTACTATGGCTACACCTTC; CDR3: CASSVTGGDYYGYTF
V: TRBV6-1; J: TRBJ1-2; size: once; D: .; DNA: TGTGCCAGCAGTGAATTATTCGGGAGTAACTATGGCTACACCTTC; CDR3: CASSELFGSNYGYTF
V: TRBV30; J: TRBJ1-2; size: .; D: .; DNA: TGTGCCTGGAGTTCCGGTAGCATCTATGGCTACACCTTC; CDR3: CAWSSGSIYGYTF
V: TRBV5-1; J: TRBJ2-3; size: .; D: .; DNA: TGCGCCAGCAGCGACGTCCCGGATACGCAGTATTTT; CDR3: CASSDVPDTQYF
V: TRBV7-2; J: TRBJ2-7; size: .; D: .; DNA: TGTGCCAGCAGCTGGAAGGTACAGAGATACGAGCAGTACTTC; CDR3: CASSWKVQRYEQYF
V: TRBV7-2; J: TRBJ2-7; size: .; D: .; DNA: TGTGCCAGCAGCCCTTACAACAGCCTAGACGAGCAGTACTTC; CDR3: CASSPYNSLDEQYF
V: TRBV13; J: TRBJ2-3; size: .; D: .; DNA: TGTGCCAGCAGCTTAGGTGGGCACCGGGTCACAGATACGCAGTATTTT; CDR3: CASSLGGHRVTDTQYF
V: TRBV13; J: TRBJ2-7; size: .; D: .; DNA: TGTGCCAGCAGCTTAGGCAGGGACATATACGAGCAGTACTTC; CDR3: CASSLGRDIYEQYF
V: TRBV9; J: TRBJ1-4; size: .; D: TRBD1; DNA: TGTGCCAGCAGCGTAGGCGACAGGGCTGGTAATGAAAAACTGTTTTTT; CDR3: CASSVGDRAGNEKLFF
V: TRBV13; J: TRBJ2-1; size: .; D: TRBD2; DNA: TGTGCCAGCAGCTCCCGGACTAGCGGGAGGGCCATGGGTGAGCAGTTCTTC; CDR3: CASSSRTSGRAMGEQFF
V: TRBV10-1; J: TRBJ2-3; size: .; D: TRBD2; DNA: TGCGCCAGCAGTGGGGCTAGCGGGAGCAAAGGCACAGATACGCAGTATTTT; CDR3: CASSGASGSKGTDTQYF
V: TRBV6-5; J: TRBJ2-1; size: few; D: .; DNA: TGTGCCAGCAGTCAGTTTAGCGGACACAATGAGCAGTTCTTC; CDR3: CASSQFSGHNEQFF
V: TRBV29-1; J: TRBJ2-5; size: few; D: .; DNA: TGCAGCGCATTAATCCGGGGCTCCCAAGAGACCCAGTACTTC; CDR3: CSALIRGSQETQYF
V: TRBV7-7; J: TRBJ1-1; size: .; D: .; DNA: TGTGCTAGCAGTCGAAGGATGGACACTGAAGCTTTCTTT; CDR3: CASSRRMDTEAFF
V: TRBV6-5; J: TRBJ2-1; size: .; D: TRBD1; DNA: TGTGCCAGCAGTTGGGGCACAGGGGGCAATGAGCAGTTCTTC; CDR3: CASSWGTGGNEQFF
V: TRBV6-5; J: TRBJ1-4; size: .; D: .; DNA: TGTGCCAGCAGTGACGGGTTTAATGAAAAACTGTTTTTT; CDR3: CASSDGFNEKLFF
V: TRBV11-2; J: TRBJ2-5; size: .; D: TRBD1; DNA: TGTGCCAGCAGCTTAGTCGGTAGGGACAGGAGACAAGAGACCCAGTACTTC; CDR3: CASSLVGRDRRQETQYF
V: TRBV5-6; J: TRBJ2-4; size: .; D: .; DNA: TGTGCCAGCAGCAAACTAAACAGGGTAGAAAACATTCAGTACTTC; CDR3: CASSKLNRVENIQYF
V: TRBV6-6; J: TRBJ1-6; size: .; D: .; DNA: TGTGCCAGCAGCTCGGAGGGAGTTGGTGATTCACCCCTCCACTTT; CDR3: CASSSEGVGDSPLHF
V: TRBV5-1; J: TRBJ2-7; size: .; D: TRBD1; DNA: TGCGCCAGCAGCCCGGGGACAGGGGGATACTACGAGCAGTACTTC; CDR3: CASSPGTGGYYEQYF
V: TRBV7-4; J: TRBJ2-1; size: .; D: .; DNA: TGTGCCAGCAGCTTTTTTCTAGGCTCCTACAATGAGCAGTTCTTC; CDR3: CASSFFLGSYNEQFF
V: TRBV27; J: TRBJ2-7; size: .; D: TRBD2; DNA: TGTGCCACCTCTGGGGGGGAAACCTACGAGCAGTACTTC; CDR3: CATSGGETYEQYF
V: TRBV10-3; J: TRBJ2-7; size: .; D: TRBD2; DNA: TGTGCCATCAGTGACCCCCGGACTAGCAGCTCCTACGAGCAGTACTTC; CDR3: CAISDPRTSSSYEQYF
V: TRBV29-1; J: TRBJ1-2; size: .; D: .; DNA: TGCAGCGTTGAGGGCCGGGCCGGGTCCTTACTTAACTATGGCTACACCTTC; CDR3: CSVEGRAGSLLNYGYTF
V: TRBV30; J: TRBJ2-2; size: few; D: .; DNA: TGTGCCTGGAGGGTTGGGGGGGAGCTGTTTTTT; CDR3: CAWRVGGELFF